This T cell receptor beta chain was recorded in a study of identical twins. The CDR3 runs to 13 residues. Germline lookup yields CDR1 DFQATT and CDR2 SNEGSKA (reference sequence). This clonotype was counted many times. TCRdb called the 5' RACE reads again in MiXCR, with one record for every CDR3 protein. The sample has roughly 690,000 distinct CDR3 sequences; less than 7% are singletons. Sequencing was done on a sample of naive T cells sorted from blood. This chain joins TRBV20-1 and TRBJ2-3; possible D gene TRBD2, 6 bases. This sequence originates from a man aged 18 to 29 in good health. The CDR3 region has the DNA TGCAGCTCCTGGCTAGCGCTCACAGATACGCAGTATTTT. Amino acid sequence: CSSWLALTDTQYF.